Following are 32 T cell receptor beta chains from one sample sequenced in a study of blood T cell repertoires in COVID-19. Using immunoSEQ multiplex PCR, the repertoire was profiled, and TCRdb retains in-frame clones only, with some absent. The repertoire holds around 88,000 clones, with over 70% as singletons. The source material was peripheral blood. The receptors originated from a man aged 55-75 years with acute or convalescent COVID-19.

This clone was seen a few times. V is TRBV11-1 and J is TRBJ1-1, with D possibly matching TRBD1 (6 bases). Germline CDR1 reads SGHAT; CDR2 reads FQDESV (reference sequence). The CDR3 has 15 amino acids. V lost 5 bases, J lost 0 bases, and 13 bases lay in between. CDR3 bases: TGTGCCAGCAGCGGTCAGGGGCTACTGAACACTGAAGCTTTCTTT. Residues: CASSGQGLLNTEAFF.

This clone was recorded once. The CDR3 DNA reads TGCGCCAGCAGCTCCGGACAGGGAGGGGGCCAAGAGACCCAGTACTTC. This codes for CASSSGQGGGQETQYF. This chain links TRBV5-1 with TRBJ2-5; a weak D match, TRBD1 (8 bases). V shed 3 bases and J shed 1 base, with 16 bases lying between them. The CDR3 runs to 16 residues. In germline, CDR1 is SGHRS, CDR2 YFSETQ.

A word on this clone: Germline and junction disagree at one end, which may indicate a read error. The chain has TRBV7-7 and TRBJ2-7, with 9 positions matching TRBD2. The CDR3 is 14 amino acids. CDR1 SSHAT and CDR2 FNYEAQ come from the germline V gene (reference sequence). The CDR3 loop is CASSLGGTSNEQYF. The CDR3 bases are TGTGCTAGCAGCTTAGGGGGGACTAGCAACGAGCAGTACTTC.

The chain couples TRBV15 to TRBJ2-1, with 7 nucleotides matching TRBD2. The CDR3 contains 15 residues. CDR1 and CDR2 from the germline V gene are LNHNV and YYDKDF (reference sequence). With V trimmed by 4 bases and J by 6 bases, 9 bases remained unmatched. CDR3 amino acids: CATSTPGTTLNEQFF. The DNA of the CDR3 is TGTGCCACCAGCACCCCCGGGACTACCCTCAATGAGCAGTTCTTC.

The gene calls are TRBV10-2 and TRBJ2-1, with TRBD1 identical over 8 bases. Per germline, CDR1 WSHSY and CDR2 SAAADI. The ends lost 2 bases at V and 9 bases at J; junction bases unmatched: 9. This CDR3 is built from 15 residues. The CDR3 loop is CASSEQIQGVGEQFF. The CDR3 nucleotides are TGCGCCAGCAGTGAGCAGATACAGGGGGTGGGTGAGCAGTTCTTC.

This clone was counted once. The V call is TRBV2, the J call TRBJ2-3; TRBD2 aligns across 11 bases. Looked up from germline, CDR1 is SNHLY and CDR2 is FYNNEI. Losses at the gene ends were 5 bases for V and 1 base for J; bases not matched to a gene: 2. The CDR3 is 15 residues long. The CDR3 loop reads CASSPTSGGTDTQYF. The DNA of the CDR3 is TGTGCCAGCAGTCCGACTAGCGGGGGCACAGATACGCAGTATTTT.

This clone was observed a few times. The gene calls are TRBV5-1 and TRBJ2-2; D is undetermined. In germline, CDR1 is SGHRS, CDR2 YFSETQ. The CDR3 totals 16 residues. Trimming took 1 base from V and 0 from J, leaving 10 bases between them. CDR3 amino acids: CASSLSVSANTGELFF. The DNA of the CDR3 is TGCGCCAGCAGCTTGTCCGTTTCCGCGAACACCGGGGAGCTGTTTTTT.

This clone was counted ten times or more. J is TRBJ1-4 and V is TRBV7-2, with 10 bases lining up with TRBD1. From germline, CDR1 is SGHTA and CDR2 FQGNSA. Germline trimming cut 8 bases from V and 10 bases from J; bases unmatched to any gene: 7. This CDR3 has 13 amino acids. Written as DNA, the CDR3 is TGTGCCAGCGAGGGACAGGGGTCCGGAAAACTGTTTTTT. Its protein product is CASEGQGSGKLFF. The full variable domain, completed using reference TRBV7-2 and TRBJ1-4, is GAGVSQSPSNKVTEKGKDVELRCDPISGHTALYWYRQSLGQGLEFLIYFQGNSAPDKSGLPSDRFSAERTGGSVSTLTIQRTQQEDSAVYLCASEGQGSGKLFFGSGTQLSVL.

Comments on this clone: The sample contains more than one DNA sequence encoding this CDR3. This chain links TRBV12-3 or TRBV12-4 with TRBJ1-1; a weak D match, TRBD1 (5 bases). With 3 bases removed from V and 6 bases from J, the gap between germline ends came to 8 bases. The CDR3 extends over 12 amino acids. CDR3 sequence: CASSFATAEAFF. The CDR3 nucleotides are TGTGCCAGCAGTTTTGCGACAGCTGAAGCTTTCTTT.

V gene TRBV15 combines with J gene TRBJ1-2; 7 positions agree with TRBD1. This CDR3 has 14 amino acids. Per germline, CDR1 LNHNV and CDR2 YYDKDF (reference sequence). The J segment lost 5 bases and the V segment lost 3 bases, leaving 6 bases of the junction unmatched. The CDR3 nucleotides read TGTGCCACCAGCAGTAGGACAGGCGAATATGGCTACACCTTC. It translates to CATSSRTGEYGYTF.

The rearrangement links TRBV10-3 to TRBJ1-2, with D unresolved. V was shortened by 2 bases and J by 4 bases, with 14 bases between the two germline ends. Looked up from germline, CDR1 is ENHRY and CDR2 is SYGVKD. This CDR3 region has 15 residues. The DNA for the CDR3 is TGTGCCATCAGTGAGGCACCCCCAACTGGCTATGGCTACACCTTC. Encoded protein: CAISEAPPTGYGYTF.

CDR3 sequence reads: CASSLVGIGDTEAFF. DNA of the CDR3: TGCGCCAGCAGCTTGGTCGGGATTGGCGACACTGAAGCTTTCTTT. The V and J genes are TRBV5-1 and TRBJ1-1; D not certain. Trimming left V 0 bases short and J 3 bases short, with 12 bases between. Germline CDR1 SGHRS, CDR2 YFSETQ. The CDR3 is 15 amino acids.

The rearrangement joins TRBV14 to TRBJ2-7; D gene uncertain. The CDR3 consists of 14 residues. Germline V gene sequence: CDR1 SGHDN, CDR2 FVKESK. Deletions cut 0 bases from V and 4 bases from J, with 10 bases between. CDR3 sequence reads: CASSQDSGLYEQYF. Written as DNA, the CDR3 is TGTGCCAGCAGCCAAGATTCCGGTCTTTACGAGCAGTACTTC.

The chain joins TRBV10-3 to TRBJ2-1; 8 positions match TRBD1. With 6 bases clipped from V and 8 bases from J, the junction kept 15 bases outside the gene matches. The germline CDR1 and CDR2 sequences are ENHRY and SYGVKD. This CDR3 contains 16 residues. The CDR3 loop reads CAIRDATGGLGYEQFF. The DNA for the CDR3 is TGTGCCATCAGGGACGCTACAGGGGGTTTAGGGTATGAGCAGTTCTTC.

This sequence joins TRBV6-5 and TRBJ2-3; D uncertain. The V gene lost 0 bases and the J gene lost 5 bases, with 6 bases spanning the gap. Germline assignment: CDR1 MNHEY and CDR2 SVGAGI. CDR3 length equals 13 residues. This chain's CDR3 is CASSYSPRDTQYF. Written as DNA, the CDR3 is TGTGCCAGCAGTTACTCGCCTAGAGATACGCAGTATTTT.

The genes are TRBV15 and TRBJ2-7; TRBD2 is a possible D gene (5 bases). Germline V lookup: CDR1 LNHNV, CDR2 YYDKDF (reference sequence). V was clipped by 1 base and J by 3 bases, with 13 bases between them. This CDR3 comprises 15 residues. Here the CDR3 DNA reads TGTGCCACCAGCAGAGGAGGGCAGAGAAACTACGAGCAGTACTTC. This sequence encodes CATSRGGQRNYEQYF. The variable domain in full, with the rest retrieved from reference TRBV15 and TRBJ2-7, is DAMVIQNPRYQVTQFGKPVTLSCSQTLNHNVMYWYQQKSSQAPKLLFHYYDKDFNNEADTPDNFQSRRPNTSFCFLDIRSPGLGDTAMYLCATSRGGQRNYEQYFGPGTRLTVT.

The chain carries TRBV29-1 and TRBJ1-2; weak D call: TRBD1 (6 bases). V was clipped by 4 bases and J by 3 bases, with 12 bases between them. CDR1 and CDR2 (germline): SQVTM, ANQGSEA. The CDR3 is made up of 13 amino acids. The CDR3 spells CSVVQGGDYGYTF. DNA for the CDR3: TGCAGCGTTGTCCAAGGGGGTGACTATGGCTACACCTTC.

V and J are TRBV6-2 or TRBV6-3 and TRBJ2-7, with no clear D. The CDR3 runs 12 residues. CDR1 MNHEY and CDR2 SVGEGT come from the germline V gene. Trimming took off 2 bases at V and 3 bases at J, with 5 bases between the two ends. CDR3 bases: TGTGCCAGCAGTTACCCAGACTACGAGCAGTACTTC. It codes for CASSYPDYEQYF.

The CDR3 is CASSPGTSGDPYEQYF. Here the CDR3 DNA reads TGTGCCAGTAGTCCAGGGACTAGCGGGGACCCTTACGAGCAGTACTTC. This sequence joins TRBV19 and TRBJ2-7; 13 bases are a match to TRBD2. The J segment lost 4 bases and the V segment lost 5 bases, leaving 8 bases of the junction unmatched. The CDR3 spans 16 residues. Germline-derived CDR1 and CDR2 are LNHDA and SQIVND (reference sequence).

V usage is TRBV4-1 and J usage is TRBJ1-2, with 8 bases matching TRBD1. Looked up from germline, CDR1 is MGHRA and CDR2 is YSYEKL. J was trimmed by 3 bases and V by 3 bases; bases with no gene match: 9. The CDR3 is 16 residues long. CDR3 in DNA: TGCGCCAGCAGCCAGGACCCGGGACAGGCTTACTATGGCTACACCTTC. Residues: CASSQDPGQAYYGYTF.

The gene calls are TRBV7-3 and TRBJ2-3; a weak D match, TRBD2 (6 bases). CDR3 length: 15 amino acids. Germline V gene data show CDR1 as SGHTA and CDR2 as FQGTGA. V shed 0 bases and J shed 5 bases, with 12 bases lying between them. In nucleotides, the CDR3 is TGTGCCAGCAGCTTAACGGCCGGGAGAAGAGATACGCAGTATTTT. Encoded protein: CASSLTAGRRDTQYF.

The rearrangement uses TRBV18 and TRBJ2-7; 9 bases align to TRBD2. Germline-derived CDR1 and CDR2 are KGHSH and LQKENI. The CDR3 is made up of 15 amino acids. V lost 2 bases and J lost 6; bases outside the gene matches: 8. The CDR3, as DNA: TGTGCCAGCTCACCAGGTGCGGGGGGGGCCCTCGAGCAGTACTTC. It codes for CASSPGAGGALEQYF. Full variable domain (outside the CDR3, taken from reference TRBV18 and TRBJ2-7): NAGVMQNPRHLVRRRGQEARLRCSPMKGHSHVYWYRQLPEEGLKFMVYLQKENIIDESGMPKERFSAEFPKEGPSILRIQQVVRGDSAAYFCASSPGAGGALEQYFGPGTRLTVT.

In this sample, this clone turned up once. This sequence joins TRBV11-3 and TRBJ2-7; D possibly corresponds to TRBD1 (6 bases). V was clipped by 3 bases and J by 3 bases, with 9 bases between them. The CDR3 spans 13 residues. The germline gives CDR1 SGHNT, CDR2 YENEEA. CDR3 nucleotides: TGTGCCAGCAGCTTCAGAGGGGGCTACGAGCAGTACTTC. Residues: CASSFRGGYEQYF.

The sample holds a few counts of this clone. V is TRBV19 and J is TRBJ1-4; no definite D call. In germline, CDR1 is LNHDA, CDR2 SQIVND (reference sequence). The V gene lost 3 bases and the J gene lost 6 bases, with 8 bases spanning the gap. The CDR3 has 13 amino acids. The CDR3 here is CASSIVADEKLFF. The CDR3 DNA reads as TGTGCCAGTAGTATTGTCGCAGATGAAAAACTGTTTTTT.

CDR3 DNA sequence: TGTGCCAGCAGCCTAGGACAGGGTAATTCACCCCTCCACTTT. This sequence encodes CASSLGQGNSPLHF. V gene TRBV5-6 combines with J gene TRBJ1-6; TRBD1 matches at 8 bases. With V trimmed by 4 bases and J by 6 bases, 3 bases remained unmatched. CDR1 SGHDT and CDR2 YYEEEE come from the germline V gene. CDR3 length: 14 residues.

V is TRBV19 and J is TRBJ2-7; 8 bases fit TRBD1. This CDR3 is 16 amino acids long. Trimming at V came to 4 bases and at J to 0 bases, leaving 8 bases not matched to a gene. Germline V gene lookup returns CDR1 LNHDA and CDR2 SQIVND (reference sequence). CDR3 nucleotides: TGTGCCAGTAGTACCGACCGGGACAGGAGCTCCTACGAGCAGTACTTC. This codes for CASSTDRDRSSYEQYF.

The chain combines TRBV5-4 with TRBJ2-7; maybe TRBD1 (5 bases). Germline-derived CDR1 and CDR2 are SGHNT and YYREEE (reference sequence). V was trimmed by 5 bases and J by 3 bases, leaving 18 bases between them. The CDR3 extends over 15 amino acids. CDR3 sequence (DNA): TGTGCCAGCAGTCCCGGACACCTTTTGGGCTACGAGCAGTACTTC. It yields the protein CASSPGHLLGYEQYF.

In its sample, this clone was seen once. The rearrangement links TRBV18 to TRBJ1-1; TRBD1 might be the D (5 bases). The germline V gene has CDR1 KGHSH and CDR2 LQKENI. Deletions cut 2 bases from V and 0 bases from J, with 10 bases between. This CDR3 is built from 15 residues. The chain's CDR3 is CASSPLGGMNTEAFF. The CDR3 DNA sequence: TGTGCCAGCTCACCATTGGGGGGGATGAACACTGAAGCTTTCTTT.

The chain has TRBV4-1 and TRBJ2-7; maybe TRBD1 (7 bases). CDR3 length: 16 residues. Trimming left V 4 bases short and J 5 bases short, with 21 bases between. CDR1 MGHRA and CDR2 YSYEKL come from the germline V gene. CDR3 in amino acids: CASSLRGGTDSDEQYF. CDR3 bases: TGCGCCAGCAGCCTCCGAGGAGGGACAGATAGTGACGAGCAGTACTTC.

The rearrangement joins TRBV6-5 to TRBJ2-7; 8 bases are shared with TRBD2. CDR1 is MNHEY and CDR2 is SVGAGI in the germline V gene. Germline trimming cut 4 bases from V and 4 bases from J; bases unmatched to any gene: 6. The CDR3 length is 14 residues. The CDR3 DNA is TGTGCCAGCAGTTCACGGGGGGGCGCGTACGAGCAGTACTTC. Translation: CASSSRGGAYEQYF.

The chain uses TRBV10-1 and TRBJ1-1, with a tentative D call TRBD1 (5 bases). This CDR3 has 13 residues. Germline CDR1 reads WNHNN; CDR2 reads SYGVQD (reference sequence). V lost 0 bases to trimming and J lost 4 bases, with 6 bases between them. CDR3 DNA sequence: TGCGCCAGCAGTGAGTCGGGGGGCACTGAAGCTTTCTTT. Translating gives CASSESGGTEAFF.

CDR3 in amino acids: CASSLGAGWNTEAFF. The CDR3 nucleotides read TGTGCCAGCAGCTTGGGAGCAGGATGGAACACTGAAGCTTTCTTT. The chain joins TRBV5-4 to TRBJ1-1; D is undetermined. CDR3 length equals 15 residues. The V and J ends lost 0 bases and 1 base respectively, with 10 bases between them. Germline-derived CDR1 and CDR2 are SGHNT and YYREEE (reference sequence).